A single sample gave rise to the 12 T cell receptor beta chains below, sequenced in a study of vaccination effects on CD4 cells after COVID-19. The protocol was immunoSEQ multiplex PCR, while the TCRdb copy is restricted to in-frame clones and leaves out a portion. Altogether 77,000 or so clones are present, around 76% being singletons, with the ten largest covering roughly a tenth. Antigens of these TCRs are unknown. Viral peptide pools were used in the ViraFEST assay to expand antigen-specific CD4+ T cells, and sequencing came afterward. The culture ran for roughly 10 days before CD4+ T cells were isolated. Nucleocapsid antibodies were negative in the vaccine recipients, who had never had SARS-CoV-2 infection. The specimen comprised CD4+ T cells from PBMCs cultured with SARS-CoV-2 spike peptides, sampled before COVID-19 vaccination. These receptor sequences come from a human donor who received a COVID-19 vaccine.

The rearrangement uses TRBV2 and TRBJ1-5, with D possibly TRBD1 on 6 matching bases. The CDR3 totals 16 residues. The germline CDR1 and CDR2 sequences are SNHLY and FYNNEI. Trimming took off 5 bases at V and 0 bases at J, with 14 bases between the two ends. The CDR3 bases are TGTGCCAGCAGTCGGACGGACAGTTATAGCAATCAGCCCCAGCATTTT. Translating it yields CASSRTDSYSNQPQHF.

CDR3 in amino acids: CASSFQGAGETQYF. In nucleotides, the CDR3 is TGTGCCAGCAGTTTTCAAGGGGCGGGAGAGACCCAGTACTTC. The chain has TRBV27 and TRBJ2-5; D is possibly TRBD1 or TRBD2 (5 bases each). The CDR3 totals 14 residues. V was pared by 3 bases and J by 4 bases, with 12 bases between. Per germline, CDR1 MNHEY and CDR2 SMNVEV (reference sequence).

There are a few counts of this clone. The chain carries TRBV2 and TRBJ1-1, with D maybe TRBD1 (5 bases). Trimming stripped 4 bases from V and 5 bases from J, with 8 bases between. This CDR3 spans 12 amino acids. Germline V gene data show CDR1 as SNHLY and CDR2 as FYNNEI. CDR3 bases: TGTGCCAGCAGTGTGGCAGGGACTGAAGCTTTCTTT. It yields the protein CASSVAGTEAFF.

The V and J genes are TRBV5-4 and TRBJ1-2, with TRBD1 as a possible D gene (5 bases). The CDR3 consists of 13 residues. The germline V gene has CDR1 SGHNT and CDR2 YYREEE (reference sequence). Between the trimmed V and J ends, which lost 4 bases and 5 bases, there was a span of 12 bases. CDR3 coding DNA: TGTGCCAGCAGCCTACCCGGGGGATATGGCTACACCTTC. Protein: CASSLPGGYGYTF. Full variable domain (remainder filled in from reference TRBV5-4 and TRBJ1-2): ETGVTQSPTHLIKTRGQQVTLRCSSQSGHNTVSWYQQALGQGPQFIFQYYREEENGRGNFPPRFSGLQFPNYSSELNVNALELDDSALYLCASSLPGGYGYTFGSGTRLTVV.

The genes are TRBV9 and TRBJ1-4; 7 nucleotides match TRBD1. V was clipped by 4 bases and J by 11 bases; unmatched bases: 5. Germline CDR1 and CDR2: SGDLS and YYNGEE. The CDR3 runs 12 residues. The CDR3 reads CASSFQQGKLFF. DNA for the CDR3: TGTGCCAGCAGCTTCCAACAGGGGAAACTGTTTTTT.

The V gene is TRBV7-9, the J gene TRBJ2-5, with TRBD2 identical over 8 bases. This CDR3 contains 16 residues. V gave up 2 bases and J gave up 5 bases; unmatched junction bases: 10. Germline V gene data show CDR1 as SEHNR and CDR2 as FQNEAQ (reference sequence). CDR3 protein: CASSLFGTSGGETQYF. The CDR3 bases are TGTGCCAGCAGCTTATTCGGAACTAGCGGCGGGGAGACCCAGTACTTC.

The chain carries TRBV24-1 and TRBJ2-2, with D tentatively TRBD1 or TRBD2 (5 bases each). The germline V gene has CDR1 KGHDR and CDR2 SFDVKD. Trimming shortened V by 7 bases and J by 8 bases, and 19 bases separated the two germline ends. The CDR3 has 15 amino acids. DNA of the CDR3: TGTGCCACCAGGCCAGCCGGAGGTCAGGGAGGGGAGCTGTTTTTT. Encoded protein: CATRPAGGQGGELFF.

The rearrangement joins TRBV29-1 to TRBJ1-2; tentative D call: TRBD1 (5 bases). Germline values: CDR1 SQVTM, CDR2 ANQGSEA. The CDR3 consists of 12 residues. Deletions cut 4 bases from V and 3 bases from J, with 9 bases between. CDR3 amino acids: CSVGRGDYGYTF. As DNA, the CDR3 is TGCAGCGTTGGAAGGGGAGACTATGGCTACACCTTC.

The chain carries TRBV5-1 and TRBJ1-1, with D possibly being TRBD1 (6 bases). Between the trimmed V and J ends, which lost 6 bases and 4 bases, there was a span of 16 bases. CDR3 size: 14 residues. In germline, CDR1 is SGHRS, CDR2 YFSETQ. CDR3 nucleotides: TGCGCCAGCACCTTACAGGGTAGGCCCACTGAAGCTTTCTTT. It is translated as CASTLQGRPTEAFF. The variable domain in full, with the rest retrieved from reference TRBV5-1 and TRBJ1-1, is KAGVTQTPRYLIKTRGQQVTLSCSPISGHRSVSWYQQTPGQGLQFLFEYFSETQRNKGNFPGRFSGRQFSNSRSEMNVSTLELGDSALYLCASTLQGRPTEAFFGQGTRLTVV.

This chain connects TRBV19 to TRBJ2-1; 8 nucleotides agree with TRBD2. The CDR3 covers 15 residues. The germline gives CDR1 LNHDA, CDR2 SQIVND (reference sequence). The junction had 9 bases not matched to a gene; V was cut back by 3 bases and J by 8 bases. The DNA of the CDR3 is TGTGCCAGTAGTATGGATAGCGGGGACGGGGATGAGCAGTTCTTC. Translating it yields CASSMDSGDGDEQFF.

The rearrangement uses TRBV7-2 and TRBJ2-5; D may be TRBD1 (6 bases). Trimming pared 2 bases from V and 1 base from J, leaving 14 bases between. CDR1 and CDR2 (germline): SGHTA, FQGNSA. The CDR3 has 16 amino acids. CDR3 in amino acids: CASSLFTGLLQETQYF. The CDR3 DNA follows: TGTGCCAGCAGCTTATTTACAGGGCTGCTCCAAGAGACCCAGTACTTC.

This clone was recorded once. The rearrangement joins TRBV10-2 to TRBJ2-2; D gene unclear. V was clipped by 5 bases and J by 2 bases, with 3 bases between them. In germline, CDR1 is WSHSY, CDR2 SAAADI. This CDR3 spans 12 amino acids. The CDR3 DNA reads TGCGCCAGCAGTTCCAACACCGGGGAGCTGTTTTTT. It translates to CASSSNTGELFF.